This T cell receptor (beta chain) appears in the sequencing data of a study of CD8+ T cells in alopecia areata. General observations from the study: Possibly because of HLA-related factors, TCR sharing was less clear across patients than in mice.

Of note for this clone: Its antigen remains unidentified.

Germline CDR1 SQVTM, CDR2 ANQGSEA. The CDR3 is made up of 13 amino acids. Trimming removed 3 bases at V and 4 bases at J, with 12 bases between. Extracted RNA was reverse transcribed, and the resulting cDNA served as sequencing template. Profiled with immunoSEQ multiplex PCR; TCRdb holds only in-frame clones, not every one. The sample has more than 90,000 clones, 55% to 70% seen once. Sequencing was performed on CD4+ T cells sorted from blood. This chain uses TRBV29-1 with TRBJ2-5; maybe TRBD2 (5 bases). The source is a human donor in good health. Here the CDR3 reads CSVDFSGGETQYF. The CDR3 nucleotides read TGCAGCGTTGATTTTAGTGGAGGAGAGACCCAGTACTTC.